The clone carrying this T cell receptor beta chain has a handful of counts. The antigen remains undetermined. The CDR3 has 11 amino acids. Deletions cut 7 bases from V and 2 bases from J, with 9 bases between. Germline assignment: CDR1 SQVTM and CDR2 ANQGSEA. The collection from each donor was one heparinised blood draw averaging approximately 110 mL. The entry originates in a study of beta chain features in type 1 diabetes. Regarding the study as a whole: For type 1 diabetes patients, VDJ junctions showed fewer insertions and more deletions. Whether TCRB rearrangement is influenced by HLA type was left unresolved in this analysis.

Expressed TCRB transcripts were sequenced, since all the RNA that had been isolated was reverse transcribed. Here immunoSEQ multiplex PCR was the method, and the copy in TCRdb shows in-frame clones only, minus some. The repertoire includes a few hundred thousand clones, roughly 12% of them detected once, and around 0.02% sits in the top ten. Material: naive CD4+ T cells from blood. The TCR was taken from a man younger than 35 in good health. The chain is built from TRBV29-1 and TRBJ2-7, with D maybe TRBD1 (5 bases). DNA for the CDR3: TGCAGCGCTTTGACAGCCTACGAGCAGTACTTC. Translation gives CSALTAYEQYF.